This TCR beta chain appears in the sequencing data of a study of CD8 T cells in ankylosing spondylitis (dated by TCRdb to about 2017). Study-wide context: To find TCR variants linked to disease, the study profiled T cell receptor beta repertoires in ankylosing spondylitis patients and healthy donors. Peripheral blood samples were taken, and synovial fluid was additionally collected from ankylosing spondylitis patients. The full study cohort was made up of over 20 ankylosing spondylitis patients and 108 healthy donors.

For this clonotype: What this receptor recognizes is not known. No much larger clone exists at a distance of one base, and base qualities are not known.

The investigation overall reported the following: Some motif variants had previously been reported in the synovial fluid and blood of reactive arthritis patients, which suggests shared mechanisms of disease initiation. The disease-linked clones had a CD8+ phenotype and were found at relatively low frequencies in peripheral blood. According to the report, matched synovial fluid samples from ankylosing spondylitis patients were significantly enriched for the disease-linked clones. A TCR beta motif of eight highly homologous amino acid variants appeared characteristic of blood from ankylosing spondylitis patients.

Sequencing took place on an Illumina HiSeq 2500. Quantitative 5'-RACE with molecular barcodes was used to prepare TCR beta libraries. From the authors' description of their analysis: Disease-linked TCR variants were identified with a new computational method built on a probabilistic model of VDJ rearrangement. The public reads were quality trimmed at Q25 with fastp and then assembled into clones with MiXCR by TCRdb, keeping productive beta chains. Identical CDR3 proteins give one entry, which carries the most common genes and DNA. The V and J calls were not made by the authors but by TCRdb's processing. The sample records 700,000 or so distinct CDR3 sequences, around a fifth of which are singletons. The top ten clonotypes cover under 20% of the sample. The TCR originated in a male donor with ankylosing spondylitis. The source material was blood, either unsorted or a sorted T cell fraction (not recorded which).

The CDR3 protein: CASSVIAADTGELFF. The nucleotides are TGTGCCAGCAGCGTGATAGCGGCTGACACCGGGGAGCTGTTTTTT. Recombination linked TRBV9 to TRBJ2-2, with TRBD2 tentatively as D gene (6 bases match). A distance of 11 bases separates the germline ends of V and J, which lose 2 bases and 3 bases respectively. In the germline V gene, CDR1 corresponds to SGDLS and CDR2 to YYNGEE. The CDR3 runs 15 residues from the cysteine to the phenylalanine. This entry keeps only the CDR3 DNA: 45 bases, framed from base 1.